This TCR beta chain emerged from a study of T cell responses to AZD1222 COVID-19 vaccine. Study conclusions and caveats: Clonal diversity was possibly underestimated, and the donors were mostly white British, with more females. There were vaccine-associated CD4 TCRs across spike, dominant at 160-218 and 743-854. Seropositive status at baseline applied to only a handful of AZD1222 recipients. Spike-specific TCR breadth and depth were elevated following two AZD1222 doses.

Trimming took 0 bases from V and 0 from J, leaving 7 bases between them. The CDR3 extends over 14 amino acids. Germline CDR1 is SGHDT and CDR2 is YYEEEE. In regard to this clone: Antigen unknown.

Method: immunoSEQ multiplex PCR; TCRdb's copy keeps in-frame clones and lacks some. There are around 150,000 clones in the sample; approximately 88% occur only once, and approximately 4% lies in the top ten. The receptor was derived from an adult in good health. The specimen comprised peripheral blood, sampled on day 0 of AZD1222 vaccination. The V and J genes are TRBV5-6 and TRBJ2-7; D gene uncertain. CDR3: CASSLGLNSYEQYF. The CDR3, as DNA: TGTGCCAGCAGCTTGGGTCTGAACTCCTACGAGCAGTACTTC.